What follows are 2 T cell receptor beta chains derived from one specimen sequenced in a study of T cell responses to AZD1222 COVID-19 vaccine. Some clones are missing from TCRdb's copy, which holds only in-frame ones; the method was immunoSEQ multiplex PCR. The data hold roughly 150,000 clones, with about 90% observed a single time. The sample here was peripheral blood, taken 28 days after the second AZD1222 dose. These receptors all come from an adult who received the AZD1222 COVID-19 vaccine.

The chain carries TRBV5-4 and TRBJ2-7; TRBD2 matches 9 bases. V lost 0 bases and J lost 3; bases outside the gene matches: 13. CDR1 is SGHNT, CDR2 YYREEE, per germline (reference sequence). The CDR3 has 18 amino acids. The CDR3 spells CASSLGMGLTSGYYEQYF. As DNA, the CDR3 is TGTGCCAGCAGCTTGGGAATGGGCCTGACTAGCGGCTACTACGAGCAGTACTTC.

J is TRBJ1-6 and V is TRBV27; a weak D match, TRBD1 (6 bases). The germline CDR1 and CDR2 sequences are MNHEY and SMNVEV (reference sequence). Trimming removed 6 bases from V and 8 bases from J, with 11 bases in between. The CDR3 length is 13 residues. CDR3 sequence reads: CASSVGGYSPLHF. In nucleotides, the CDR3 is TGTGCCAGCAGCGTTGGGGGCTATTCACCCCTCCACTTT.